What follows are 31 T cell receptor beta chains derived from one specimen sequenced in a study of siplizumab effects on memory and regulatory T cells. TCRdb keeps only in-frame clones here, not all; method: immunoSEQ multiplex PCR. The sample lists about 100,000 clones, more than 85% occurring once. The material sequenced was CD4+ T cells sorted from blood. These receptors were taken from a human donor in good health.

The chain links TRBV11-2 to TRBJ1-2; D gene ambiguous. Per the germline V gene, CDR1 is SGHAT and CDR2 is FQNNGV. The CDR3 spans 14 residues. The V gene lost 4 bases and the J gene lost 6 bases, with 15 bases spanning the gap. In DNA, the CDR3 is TGTGCCAGCAGCTCCCAACCCGGAGGAAATGGCTACACCTTC. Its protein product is CASSSQPGGNGYTF.

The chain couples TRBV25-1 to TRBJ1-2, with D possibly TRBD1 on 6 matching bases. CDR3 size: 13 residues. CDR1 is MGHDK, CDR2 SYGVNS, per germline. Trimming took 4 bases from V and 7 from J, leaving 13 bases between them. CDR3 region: CASSGTGRTGYTF. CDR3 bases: TGTGCCAGCAGTGGAACAGGGAGGACTGGCTACACCTTC.

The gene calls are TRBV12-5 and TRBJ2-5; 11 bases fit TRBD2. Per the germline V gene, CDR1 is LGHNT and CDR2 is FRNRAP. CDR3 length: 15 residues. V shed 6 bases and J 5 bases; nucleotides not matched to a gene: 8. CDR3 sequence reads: CASGPGTSGSETQYF. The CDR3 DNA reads TGTGCTAGTGGGCCCGGGACTAGCGGATCGGAGACCCAGTACTTC. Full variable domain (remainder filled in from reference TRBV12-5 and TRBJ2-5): DARVTQTPRHKVTEMGQEVTMRCQPILGHNTVFWYRQTMMQGLELLAYFRNRAPLDDSGMPKDRFSAEMPDATLATLKIQPSEPRDSAVYFCASGPGTSGSETQYFGPGTRLLVL.

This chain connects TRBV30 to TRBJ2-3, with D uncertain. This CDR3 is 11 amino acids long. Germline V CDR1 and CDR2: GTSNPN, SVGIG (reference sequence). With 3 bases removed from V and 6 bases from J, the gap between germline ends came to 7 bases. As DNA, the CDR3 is TGTGCCTGGAGCAACATGGATACGCAGTATTTT. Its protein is CAWSNMDTQYF.

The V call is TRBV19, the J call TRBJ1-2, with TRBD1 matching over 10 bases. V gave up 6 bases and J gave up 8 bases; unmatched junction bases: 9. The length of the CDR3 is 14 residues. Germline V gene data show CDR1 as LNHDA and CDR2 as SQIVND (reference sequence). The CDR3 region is CASRWDRGLGGYTF. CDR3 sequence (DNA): TGTGCCAGTAGGTGGGACAGGGGCCTCGGGGGCTACACCTTC.

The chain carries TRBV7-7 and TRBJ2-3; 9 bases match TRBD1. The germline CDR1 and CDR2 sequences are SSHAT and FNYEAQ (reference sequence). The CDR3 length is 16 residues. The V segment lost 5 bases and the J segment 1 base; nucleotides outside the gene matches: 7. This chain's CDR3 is CASSKYTGGGTDTQYF. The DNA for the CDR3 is TGTGCCAGCAGCAAATACACAGGGGGCGGCACAGATACGCAGTATTTT.

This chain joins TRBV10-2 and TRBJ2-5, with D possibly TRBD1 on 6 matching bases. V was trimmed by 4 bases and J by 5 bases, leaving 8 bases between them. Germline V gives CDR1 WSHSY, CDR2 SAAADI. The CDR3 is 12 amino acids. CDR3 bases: TGCGCCAGCAGTGTACAGGGTGAGACCCAGTACTTC. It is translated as CASSVQGETQYF.

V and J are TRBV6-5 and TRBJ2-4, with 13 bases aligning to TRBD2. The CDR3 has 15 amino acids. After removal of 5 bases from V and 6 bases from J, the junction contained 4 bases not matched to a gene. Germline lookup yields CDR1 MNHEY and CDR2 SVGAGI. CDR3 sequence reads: CASSRTSGGINIQYF. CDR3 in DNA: TGTGCCAGCAGTCGGACTAGCGGGGGCATAAACATTCAGTACTTC.

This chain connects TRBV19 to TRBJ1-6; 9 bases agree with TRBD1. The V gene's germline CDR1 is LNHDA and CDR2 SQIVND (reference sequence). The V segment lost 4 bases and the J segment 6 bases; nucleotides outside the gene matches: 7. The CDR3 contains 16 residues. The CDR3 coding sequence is TGTGCCAGTAGTAGCCCGGGACAGGGACCTAATTCACCCCTCCACTTT. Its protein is CASSSPGQGPNSPLHF. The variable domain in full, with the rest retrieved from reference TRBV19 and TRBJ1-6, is DGGITQSPKYLFRKEGQNVTLSCEQNLNHDAMYWYRQDPGQGLRLIYYSQIVNDFQKGDIAEGYSVSREKKESFPLTVTSAQKNPTAFYLCASSSPGQGPNSPLHFGNGTRLTVT.

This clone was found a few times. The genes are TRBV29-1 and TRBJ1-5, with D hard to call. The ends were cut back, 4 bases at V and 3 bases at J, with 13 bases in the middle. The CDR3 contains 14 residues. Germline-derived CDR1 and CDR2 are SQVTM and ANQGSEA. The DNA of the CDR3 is TGCAGCGTTGCCTACGGGCTTCACAATCAGCCCCAGCATTTT. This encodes CSVAYGLHNQPQHF.

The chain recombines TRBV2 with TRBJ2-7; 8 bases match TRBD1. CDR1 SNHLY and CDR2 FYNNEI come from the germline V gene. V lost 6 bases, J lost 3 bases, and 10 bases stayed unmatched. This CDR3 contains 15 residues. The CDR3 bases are TGTGCCAGCAGATTATCGGGACAGGAGAACTACGAGCAGTACTTC. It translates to CASRLSGQENYEQYF. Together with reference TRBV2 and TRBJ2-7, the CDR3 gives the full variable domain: EPEVTQTPSHQVTQMGQEVILRCVPISNHLYFYWYRQILGQKVEFLVSFYNNEISEKSEIFDDQFSVERPDGSNFTLKIRSTKLEDSAMYFCASRLSGQENYEQYFGPGTRLTVT.

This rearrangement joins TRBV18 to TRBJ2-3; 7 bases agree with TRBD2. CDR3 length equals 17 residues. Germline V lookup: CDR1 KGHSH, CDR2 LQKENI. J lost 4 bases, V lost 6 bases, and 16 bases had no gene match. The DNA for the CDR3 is TGTGCCAGCTCCCAAAGACTAGCCTCGATGGGGGCAGATACGCAGTATTTT. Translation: CASSQRLASMGADTQYF.

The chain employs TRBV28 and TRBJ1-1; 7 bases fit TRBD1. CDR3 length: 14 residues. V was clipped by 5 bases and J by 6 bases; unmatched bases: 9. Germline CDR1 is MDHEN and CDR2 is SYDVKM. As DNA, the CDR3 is TGTGCCAGCAGTCCCGACAGGGAAGTGGCTGAAGCTTTCTTT. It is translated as CASSPDREVAEAFF. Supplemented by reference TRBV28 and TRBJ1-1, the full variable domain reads DVKVTQSSRYLVKRTGEKVFLECVQDMDHENMFWYRQDPGLGLRLIYFSYDVKMKEKGDIPEGYSVSREKKERFSLILESASTNQTSMYLCASSPDREVAEAFFGQGTRLTVV.

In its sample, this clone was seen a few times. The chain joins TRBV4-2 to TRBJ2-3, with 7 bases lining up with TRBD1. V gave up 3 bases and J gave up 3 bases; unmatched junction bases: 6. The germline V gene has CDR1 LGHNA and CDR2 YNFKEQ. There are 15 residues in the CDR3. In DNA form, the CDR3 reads TGTGCCAGCAGCCATGGGACAGTCCTAACAGATACGCAGTATTTT. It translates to CASSHGTVLTDTQYF.

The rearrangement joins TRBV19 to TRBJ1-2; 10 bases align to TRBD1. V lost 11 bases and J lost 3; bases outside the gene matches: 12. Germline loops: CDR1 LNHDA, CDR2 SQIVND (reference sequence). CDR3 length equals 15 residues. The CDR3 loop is CAGTTEGTGDYGYTF. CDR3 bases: TGTGCCGGTACTACTGAAGGGACAGGGGACTATGGCTACACCTTC. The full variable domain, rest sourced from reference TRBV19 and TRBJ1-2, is DGGITQSPKYLFRKEGQNVTLSCEQNLNHDAMYWYRQDPGQGLRLIYYSQIVNDFQKGDIAEGYSVSREKKESFPLTVTSAQKNPTAFYLCAGTTEGTGDYGYTFGSGTRLTVV.

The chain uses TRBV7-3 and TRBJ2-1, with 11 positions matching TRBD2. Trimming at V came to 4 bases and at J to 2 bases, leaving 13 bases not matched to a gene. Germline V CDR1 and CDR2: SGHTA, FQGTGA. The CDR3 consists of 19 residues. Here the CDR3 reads CASSSPLAGGRWPYNEQFF. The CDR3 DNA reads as TGTGCCAGCAGCTCACCCTTAGCGGGGGGGCGGTGGCCCTACAATGAGCAGTTCTTC. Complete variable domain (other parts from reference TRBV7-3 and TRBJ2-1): GAGVSQTPSNKVTEKGKYVELRCDPISGHTALYWYRQSLGQGPEFLIYFQGTGAADDSGLPNDRFFAVRPEGSVSTLKIQRTERGDSAVYLCASSSPLAGGRWPYNEQFFGPGTRLTVL.

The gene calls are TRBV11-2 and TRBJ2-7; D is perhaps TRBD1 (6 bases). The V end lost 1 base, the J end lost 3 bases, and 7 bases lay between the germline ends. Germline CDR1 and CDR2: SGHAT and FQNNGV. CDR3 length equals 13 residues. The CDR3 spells CASSLGTDYEQYF. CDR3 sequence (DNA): TGTGCCAGCAGCTTAGGGACAGACTACGAGCAGTACTTC.

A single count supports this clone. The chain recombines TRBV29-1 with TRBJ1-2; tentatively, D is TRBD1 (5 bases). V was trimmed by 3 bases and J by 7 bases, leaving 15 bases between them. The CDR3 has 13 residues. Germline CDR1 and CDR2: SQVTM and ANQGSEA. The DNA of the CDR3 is TGCAGCGTTGAGGGGGGGGTATACGGTGGCTACACCTTC. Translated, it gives CSVEGGVYGGYTF.

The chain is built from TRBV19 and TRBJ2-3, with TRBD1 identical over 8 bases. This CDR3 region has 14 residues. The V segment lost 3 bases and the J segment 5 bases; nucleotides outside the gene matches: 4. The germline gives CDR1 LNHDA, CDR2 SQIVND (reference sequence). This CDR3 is CASSIPGGGDTQYF. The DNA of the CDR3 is TGTGCCAGTAGTATCCCAGGGGGCGGAGATACGCAGTATTTT.

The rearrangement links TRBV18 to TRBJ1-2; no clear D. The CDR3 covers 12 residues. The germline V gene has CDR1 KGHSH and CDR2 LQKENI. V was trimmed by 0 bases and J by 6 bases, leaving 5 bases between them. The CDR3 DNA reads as TGTGCCAGCTCACCACCGAACGATGGCTACACCTTC. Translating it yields CASSPPNDGYTF.

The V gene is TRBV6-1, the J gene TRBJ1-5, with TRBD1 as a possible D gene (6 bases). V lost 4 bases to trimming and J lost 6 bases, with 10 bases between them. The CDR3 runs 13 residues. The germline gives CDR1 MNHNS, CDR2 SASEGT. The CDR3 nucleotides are TGTGCCAGCAGTGTGCAGGGGAGTCAGCCCCAGCATTTT. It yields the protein CASSVQGSQPQHF.

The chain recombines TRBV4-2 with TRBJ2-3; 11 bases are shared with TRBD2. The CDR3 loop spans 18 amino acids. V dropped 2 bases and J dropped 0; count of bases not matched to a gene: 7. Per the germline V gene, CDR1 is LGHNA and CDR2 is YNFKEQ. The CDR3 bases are TGTGCCAGCAGCCAACAGTATCTAGCGGGGGGAAGCACAGATACGCAGTATTTT. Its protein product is CASSQQYLAGGSTDTQYF.

For the CDR3, the DNA is TGTGCCTGGAGCCCGACAGAAAACATTCAGTACTTC. It translates to CAWSPTENIQYF. This sequence joins TRBV30 and TRBJ2-4, with a weak D call TRBD1 (5 bases). This CDR3 is 12 amino acids long. Trimming removed 3 bases at V and 5 bases at J, with 8 bases between. Germline CDR1 reads GTSNPN; CDR2 reads SVGIG (reference sequence).

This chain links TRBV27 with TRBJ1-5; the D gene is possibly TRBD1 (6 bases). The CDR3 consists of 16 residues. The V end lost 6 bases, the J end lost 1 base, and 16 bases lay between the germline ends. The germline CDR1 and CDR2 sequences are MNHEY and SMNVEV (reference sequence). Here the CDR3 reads CASSSAGGASNQPQHF. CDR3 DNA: TGTGCCAGCAGCTCCGCCGGGGGCGCGAGCAATCAGCCCCAGCATTTT.

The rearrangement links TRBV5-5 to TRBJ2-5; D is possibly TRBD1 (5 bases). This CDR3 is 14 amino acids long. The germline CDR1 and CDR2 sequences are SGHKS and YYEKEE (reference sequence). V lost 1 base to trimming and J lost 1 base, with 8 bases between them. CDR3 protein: CASSLWQGQETQYF. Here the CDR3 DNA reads TGTGCCAGCAGCTTGTGGCAGGGCCAAGAGACCCAGTACTTC.

CDR3 DNA sequence: TGTGCCAGCAGCCCAGGTATGGGGATCTACGAGCAGTACTTC. This gives the protein CASSPGMGIYEQYF. This rearrangement joins TRBV7-9 to TRBJ2-7; D gene unclear. With 5 bases removed from V and 3 bases from J, the gap between germline ends came to 14 bases. Per germline, CDR1 SEHNR and CDR2 FQNEAQ (reference sequence). The CDR3 is 14 residues long.

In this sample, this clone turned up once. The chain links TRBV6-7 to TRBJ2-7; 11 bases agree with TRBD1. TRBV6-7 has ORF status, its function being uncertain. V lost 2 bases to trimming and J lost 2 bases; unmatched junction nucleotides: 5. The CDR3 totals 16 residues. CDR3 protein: CASSYGGDRGTYEQYF. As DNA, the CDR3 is TGTGCCAGCAGTTACGGGGGGGACAGGGGGACCTACGAGCAGTACTTC.

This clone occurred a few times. CDR3 nucleotides: TGTGCCAGCAGTGTCGGCATGAGGGCTTTCTTT. This gives the protein CASSVGMRAFF. The J gene is TRBJ1-1, the V gene TRBV6-1; D is unclear. The V end was cut by 4 bases, the J end by 11 bases, with 11 bases between. This CDR3 has 11 amino acids. Looked up from germline, CDR1 is MNHNS and CDR2 is SASEGT.

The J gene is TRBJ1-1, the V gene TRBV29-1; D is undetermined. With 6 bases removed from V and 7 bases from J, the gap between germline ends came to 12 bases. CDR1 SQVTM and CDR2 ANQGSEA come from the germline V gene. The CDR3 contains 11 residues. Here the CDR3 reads CSVSGPVEAFF. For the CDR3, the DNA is TGCAGCGTCTCAGGCCCCGTTGAAGCTTTCTTT.

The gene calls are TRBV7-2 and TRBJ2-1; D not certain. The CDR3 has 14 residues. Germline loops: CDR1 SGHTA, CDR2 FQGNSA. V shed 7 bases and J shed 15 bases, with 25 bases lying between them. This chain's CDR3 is CASTGKVLVPPRFF. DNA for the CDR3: TGTGCCAGCACCGGAAAGGTATTGGTGCCCCCGCGGTTCTTC. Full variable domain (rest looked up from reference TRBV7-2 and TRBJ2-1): GAGVSQSPSNKVTEKGKDVELRCDPISGHTALYWYRQSLGQGLEFLIYFQGNSAPDKSGLPSDRFSAERTGGSVSTLTIQRTQQEDSAVYLCASTGKVLVPPRFFGPGTRLTVL.

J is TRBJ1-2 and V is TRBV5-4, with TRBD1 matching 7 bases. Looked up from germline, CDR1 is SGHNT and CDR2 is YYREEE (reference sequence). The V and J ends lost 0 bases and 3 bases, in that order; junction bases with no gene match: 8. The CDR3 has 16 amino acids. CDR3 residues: CASSLEPGQPYYGYTF. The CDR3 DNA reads TGTGCCAGCAGCTTGGAACCGGGACAGCCTTACTATGGCTACACCTTC.